This is a list of T cell receptor beta chains from one sample in a study of cytomegalovirus exposure and HLA in healthy donors. Sequencing used immunoSEQ multiplex PCR; TCRdb keeps in-frame clones, though not all of them. The table has some 110,000 clones, around 69% seen once. Sequenced sample: PBMCs. These receptors came from a middle-aged man in good health and CMV-seropositive. Both conserved end residues are part of each CDR3. D genes are given only for firm matches. Clone size is shown for a subset of rows, as once, few, many or a class of expanded clone.

v_gene	j_gene	d_gene	len	abundance	CDR3aa
TRBV10-3	TRBJ2-1	NA	15	NA	CAISESVSSSNEQFF
TRBV11-3	TRBJ1-1	NA	14	few	CASSLEGLNTEAFF
TRBV5-1	TRBJ2-7	NA	15	NA	CASSLSQGPIYEQYF
TRBV4-2	TRBJ2-1	TRBD2	16	NA	CASSQGPSGDGNEQFF
TRBV10-1	TRBJ1-3	NA	15	NA	CASSEGRVKGNTIYF
TRBV6-5	TRBJ2-7	NA	13	NA	CASSYGGSYEQYF
TRBV6-5	TRBJ2-5	TRBD2	14	NA	CASRAAGAQETQYF
TRBV5-1	TRBJ2-1	NA	16	NA	CASSSWGRSSYNEQFF
TRBV15	TRBJ2-7	TRBD1	15	NA	CATSPGTGGRGEQYF
TRBV9	TRBJ2-3	NA	14	NA	CASNRDTTTDTQYF
TRBV11-2	TRBJ2-7	TRBD1	18	NA	CASSPPKGRDRVSYEQYF
TRBV5-6	TRBJ1-5	NA	16	NA	CASSLGAREMDQPQHF
TRBV4-1	TRBJ2-5	NA	13	once	CASSQSPRETQYF
TRBV6-5	TRBJ2-2	NA	14	NA	CASIDRVNTGELFF
TRBV5-4	TRBJ2-7	TRBD1	14	NA	CASRDNDRDYEQYF
TRBV9	TRBJ1-1	TRBD1	15	NA	CASSAEYRGNTEAFF
TRBV5-6	TRBJ1-2	NA	15	NA	CASSVRSNLPYGYTF
TRBV6-1	TRBJ1-2	NA	14	NA	CASSEYLRNYGYTF
TRBV28	TRBJ2-5	NA	11	NA	CASSWLETQYF
TRBV5-4	TRBJ2-3	TRBD2	15	NA	CASSRSGGTTDTQYF
TRBV6-5	TRBJ2-3	TRBD2	15	NA	CASSVTSGHTDTQYF
TRBV6-6	TRBJ2-5	NA	12	NA	CASSSSQETQYF
TRBV5-1	TRBJ2-7	TRBD1	14	NA	CASSLATGSYEQYF
TRBV4-1	TRBJ2-5	NA	14	NA	CASSQDQYTETQYF
TRBV5-1	TRBJ2-5	TRBD1	14	NA	CASKAGGPKETQYF
TRBV2	TRBJ1-1	TRBD1	12	NA	CASLTGALGVFF
TRBV6-5	TRBJ2-5	TRBD1	13	once	CASSYGQGQTQYF
TRBV6-4	TRBJ1-2	NA	13	NA	CASSTNQGYGYTF
TRBV19	TRBJ2-3	NA	13	NA	CASSAMSGIVQYF
TRBV15	TRBJ1-4	NA	15	few	CATSRTGGTNEKLFF
TRBV7-2	TRBJ2-5	NA	14	NA	CASSFRLIQETQYF
TRBV21-1	TRBJ2-7	NA	14	NA	CASSKGASSGEQYF
TRBV27	TRBJ1-5	TRBD1	15	NA	CASSFGAGGNQPQHF
TRBV5-4	TRBJ2-5	NA	13	once	CASSLAFQETQYF
TRBV6-5	TRBJ2-2	NA	15	NA	CASSPGQGYTGELFF
TRBV4-3	TRBJ2-2	TRBD1	15	NA	CASSQGGQYTGELFF
TRBV7-9	TRBJ2-1	TRBD1	11	NA	CASSPDRYGFF
TRBV10-3	TRBJ2-5	TRBD1	14	NA	CAISESTGQETQYF
TRBV20-1	TRBJ2-1	NA	11	NA	CSAKLYNEQFF
TRBV6-5	TRBJ2-1	NA	15	NA	CASSYSGTNYNEQFF
TRBV2	TRBJ1-2	TRBD1	14	NA	CASTGDSINYGYTF
TRBV25-1	TRBJ1-1	NA	15	NA	CASSEQGFGNTEAFF
TRBV4-3	TRBJ2-3	NA	13	NA	CASSQRRTDTQYF
TRBV5-1	TRBJ2-2	TRBD1	16	NA	CASSAGTGGKDGELFF
TRBV2	TRBJ1-2	NA	14	NA	CASSGLGAGYGYTF